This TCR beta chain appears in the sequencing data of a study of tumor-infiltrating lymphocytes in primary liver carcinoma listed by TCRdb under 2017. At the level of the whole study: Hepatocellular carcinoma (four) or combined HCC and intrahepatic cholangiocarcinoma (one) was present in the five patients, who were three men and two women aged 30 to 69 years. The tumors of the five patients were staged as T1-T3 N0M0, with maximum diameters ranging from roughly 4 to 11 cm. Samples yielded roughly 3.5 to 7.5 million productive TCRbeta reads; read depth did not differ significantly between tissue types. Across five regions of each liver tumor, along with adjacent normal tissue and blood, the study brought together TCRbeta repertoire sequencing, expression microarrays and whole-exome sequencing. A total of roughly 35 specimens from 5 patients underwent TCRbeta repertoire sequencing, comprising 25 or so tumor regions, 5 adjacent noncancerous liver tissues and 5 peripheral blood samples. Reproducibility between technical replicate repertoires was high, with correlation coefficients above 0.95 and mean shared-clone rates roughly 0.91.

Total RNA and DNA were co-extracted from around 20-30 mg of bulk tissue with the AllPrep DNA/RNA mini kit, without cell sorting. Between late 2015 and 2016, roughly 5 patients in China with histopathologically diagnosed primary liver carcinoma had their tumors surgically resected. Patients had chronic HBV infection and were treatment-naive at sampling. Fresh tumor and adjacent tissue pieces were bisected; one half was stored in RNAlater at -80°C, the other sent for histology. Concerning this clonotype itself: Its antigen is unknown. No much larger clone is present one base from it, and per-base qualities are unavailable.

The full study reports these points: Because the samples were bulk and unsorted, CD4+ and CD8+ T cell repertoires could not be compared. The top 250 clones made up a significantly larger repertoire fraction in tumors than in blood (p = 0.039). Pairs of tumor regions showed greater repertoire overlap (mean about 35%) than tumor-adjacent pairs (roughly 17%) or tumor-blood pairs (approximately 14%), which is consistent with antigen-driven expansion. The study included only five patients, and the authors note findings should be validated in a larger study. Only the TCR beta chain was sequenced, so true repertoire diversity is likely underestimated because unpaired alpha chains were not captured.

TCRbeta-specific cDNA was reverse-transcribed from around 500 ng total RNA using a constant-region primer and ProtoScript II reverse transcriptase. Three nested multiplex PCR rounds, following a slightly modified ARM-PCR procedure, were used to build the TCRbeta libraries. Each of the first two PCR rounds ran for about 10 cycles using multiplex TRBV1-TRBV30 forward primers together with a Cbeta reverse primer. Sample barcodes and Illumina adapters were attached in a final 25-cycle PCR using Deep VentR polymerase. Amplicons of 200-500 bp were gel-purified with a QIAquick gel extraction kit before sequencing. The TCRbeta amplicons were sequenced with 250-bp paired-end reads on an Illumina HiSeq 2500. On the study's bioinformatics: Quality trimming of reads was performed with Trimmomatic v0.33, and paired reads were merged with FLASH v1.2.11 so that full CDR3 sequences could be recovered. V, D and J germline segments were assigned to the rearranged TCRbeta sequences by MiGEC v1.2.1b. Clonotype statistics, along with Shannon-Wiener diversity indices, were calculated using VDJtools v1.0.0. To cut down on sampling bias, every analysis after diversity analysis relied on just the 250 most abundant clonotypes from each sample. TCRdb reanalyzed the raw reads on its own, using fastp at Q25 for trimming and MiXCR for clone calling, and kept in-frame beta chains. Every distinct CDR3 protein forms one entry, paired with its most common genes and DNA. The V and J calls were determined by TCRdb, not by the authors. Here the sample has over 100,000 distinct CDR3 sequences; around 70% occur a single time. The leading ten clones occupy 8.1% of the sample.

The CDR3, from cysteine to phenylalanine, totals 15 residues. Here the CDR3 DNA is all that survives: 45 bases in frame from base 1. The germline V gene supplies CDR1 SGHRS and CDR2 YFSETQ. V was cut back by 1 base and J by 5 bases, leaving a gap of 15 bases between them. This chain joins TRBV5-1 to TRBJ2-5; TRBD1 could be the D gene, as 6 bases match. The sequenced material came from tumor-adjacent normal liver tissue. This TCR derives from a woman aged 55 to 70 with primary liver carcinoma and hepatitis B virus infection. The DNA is TGCGCCAGCAGCTTGAGTCAGGGGATGTTCGAGACCCAGTACTTC. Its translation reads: CASSLSQGMFETQYF.